This T cell receptor (beta chain) was captured by sequencing in a study of T cells expressing NK-cell markers. 5'RACE template switching with UMIs produced the TCR beta cDNA. TCRdb re-analyzed the 5' RACE reads; it lists each CDR3 protein once, without DNA. The sample's table shows about 120,000 distinct CDR3 sequences. Germline CDR1 is PRHDT and CDR2 is FYEKMQ (reference sequence). The CDR3 covers 14 residues. This TCR derives from a woman aged 18 to 75 in good health. Material for sequencing was blood T cells: a sorted CD56 or NKG2C T cell subset, CD4+ or CD8+ T cells, or bulk PBMC T cells (not recorded which). The chain joins TRBV13 to TRBJ1-1. CDR3 amino acids: CASSLGRTVTEAFF. Complete variable domain (other parts from reference TRBV13 and TRBJ1-1): AAGVIQSPRHLIKEKRETATLKCYPIPRHDTVYWYQQGPGQDPQFLISFYEKMQSDKGSIPDRFSAQQFSDYHSELNMSSLELGDSALYFCASSLGRTVTEAFFGQGTRLTVV.